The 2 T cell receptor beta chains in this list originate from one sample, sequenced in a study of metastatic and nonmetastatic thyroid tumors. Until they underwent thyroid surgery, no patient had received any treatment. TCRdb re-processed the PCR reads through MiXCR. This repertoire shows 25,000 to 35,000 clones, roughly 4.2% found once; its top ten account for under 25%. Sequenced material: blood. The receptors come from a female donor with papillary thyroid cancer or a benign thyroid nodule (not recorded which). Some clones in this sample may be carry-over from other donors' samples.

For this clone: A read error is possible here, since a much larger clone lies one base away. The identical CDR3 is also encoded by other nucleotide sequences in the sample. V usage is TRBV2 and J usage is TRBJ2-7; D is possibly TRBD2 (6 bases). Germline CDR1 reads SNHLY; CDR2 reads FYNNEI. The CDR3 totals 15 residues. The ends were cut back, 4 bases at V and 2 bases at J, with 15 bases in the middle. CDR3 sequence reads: CASSVRQEGAYEQYF. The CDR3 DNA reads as TGTGCCAGCAGTGTCAGGCAGGAGGGTGCCTACGAGCAGTACTTC.

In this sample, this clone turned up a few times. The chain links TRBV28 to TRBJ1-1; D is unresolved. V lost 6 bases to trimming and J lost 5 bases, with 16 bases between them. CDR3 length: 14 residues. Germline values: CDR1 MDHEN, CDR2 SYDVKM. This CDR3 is CASSRAGSRTEAFF. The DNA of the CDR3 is TGTGCCAGCAGCCGAGCGGGGTCCCGAACTGAAGCTTTCTTT.